This TCR beta chain was sequenced for a study of blood T cell repertoires in COVID-19. In the study overall: Donors in the United States, Italy and Spain gave samples during acute or convalescent COVID-19. PBMCs, B-cell-depleted T cells, or T cells provided the cDNA or gDNA that made up the material.

The CDR3 loop spans 15 amino acids. With 6 bases clipped from V and 7 bases from J, the junction kept 10 bases outside the gene matches. The germline CDR1 and CDR2 sequences are SNHLY and FYNNEI. Per the original methods: Nucleated cell number was recorded as an estimate derived from reference gene primer amplification. The method was immunoSEQ multiplex PCR; TCRdb's version includes in-frame clones alone and lacks a portion of them. V and J calls and clone size come straight from that table; D and trimming were deduced from the DNA. The data hold 130,000 to 150,000 clones, with 80% to 90% observed a single time. A few counts support this clone.

This clonotype was obtained from a man older than 75 with acute or convalescent COVID-19. The sequenced sample consisted of peripheral blood. This chain links TRBV2 with TRBJ1-5; 9 bases match TRBD1. The CDR3 loop reads CASRANRGQGQPQHF. The CDR3 nucleotides are TGTGCCAGCAGAGCAAACAGGGGGCAGGGGCAGCCCCAGCATTTT.